One and the same sample provided the 26 T cell receptor beta chains below, sequenced in a study of T cell responses to AZD1222 COVID-19 vaccine. Clones were sequenced by immunoSEQ multiplex PCR, and TCRdb holds only the in-frame ones, with some missing. The table has 89,000 or so clones, about 89% seen once; the top ten hold roughly 11%. Sequences were derived from peripheral blood, sampled 28 days after the second AZD1222 dose. Receptor source: an adult who received the AZD1222 COVID-19 vaccine.

The CDR3 DNA reads as TGCAGTGCTAGTCCCCAAGGACTAGCGGGGTCCTACGAGCAGTACTTC. It is translated as CSASPQGLAGSYEQYF. The chain has TRBV20-1 and TRBJ2-7; 12 bases match TRBD2. The germline V gene has CDR1 DFQATT and CDR2 SNEGSKA (reference sequence). The CDR3 covers 16 residues. With V trimmed by 3 bases and J by 1 base, 7 bases remained unmatched.

The J gene is TRBJ1-2, the V gene TRBV6-5; D possibly corresponds to TRBD1 (5 bases). The CDR3 loop spans 15 amino acids. V lost 6 bases and J 0 bases, leaving 14 bases between the germline ends. The germline CDR1 and CDR2 sequences are MNHEY and SVGAGI. CDR3 residues: CASSPRTYANYGYTF. DNA of the CDR3: TGTGCCAGCAGCCCCCGGACATACGCTAACTATGGCTACACCTTC.

This chain connects TRBV28 to TRBJ1-1, with D hard to call. Germline V gene lookup returns CDR1 MDHEN and CDR2 SYDVKM. V lost 0 bases, J lost 3 bases, and 8 bases lay in between. The CDR3 extends over 14 amino acids. The CDR3 DNA is TGTGCCAGCAGTTTATGGTTCGGGGACACTGAAGCTTTCTTT. Residues: CASSLWFGDTEAFF.

This rearrangement joins TRBV27 to TRBJ1-6; D unresolved. With 1 base removed from V and 7 bases from J, the gap between germline ends came to 8 bases. The CDR3 has 14 residues. Germline-derived CDR1 and CDR2 are MNHEY and SMNVEV (reference sequence). The CDR3: CASSLWQKNSPLHF. CDR3 nucleotide sequence: TGTGCCAGCAGTTTATGGCAGAAGAATTCACCCCTCCACTTT.

Worth noting for this clone: The sample contains more than one DNA sequence encoding this CDR3. This chain connects TRBV18 to TRBJ2-1; D uncertain. This CDR3 spans 13 amino acids. Germline V lookup: CDR1 KGHSH, CDR2 LQKENI. V was shortened by 3 bases and J by 4 bases, with 7 bases between the two germline ends. The chain's CDR3 is CASSPSSYNEQFF. The CDR3 coding sequence is TGTGCCAGCTCACCCTCCTCTTACAATGAGCAGTTCTTC.

The chain has TRBV27 and TRBJ1-6; D is uncertain. Trimming removed 2 bases from V and 14 bases from J, with 13 bases in between. The CDR3 is 13 amino acids. CDR1 is MNHEY, CDR2 SMNVEV, per germline (reference sequence). The CDR3 sequence: CASSLGPPSTLHF. CDR3 DNA: TGTGCCAGCAGTTTAGGTCCGCCCTCAACCCTCCACTTT.

The V gene is TRBV7-8, the J gene TRBJ1-2; TRBD1 agrees at 8 bases. V gave up 5 bases and J gave up 3 bases; unmatched junction bases: 8. The germline V gene has CDR1 SGHVS and CDR2 FQNEAQ. The CDR3 consists of 15 residues. For the CDR3, the DNA is TGTGCCAGCAGCCCTGAGCCAGGGGGCGACTATGGCTACACCTTC. Translation: CASSPEPGGDYGYTF. Full variable domain (remainder filled in from reference TRBV7-8 and TRBJ1-2): GAGVSQSPRYKVAKRGQDVALRCDPISGHVSLFWYQQALGQGPEFLTYFQNEAQLDKSGLPSDRFFAERPEGSVSTLKIQRTQQEDSAVYLCASSPEPGGDYGYTFGSGTRLTVV.

This clone showed up just once. The chain links TRBV5-4 to TRBJ1-6; 8 bases are shared with TRBD1. V was clipped by 5 bases and J by 10 bases; unmatched bases: 14. The CDR3 runs 16 residues. CDR1 and CDR2 from the germline V gene are SGHNT and YYREEE (reference sequence). This CDR3 is CASRFYTGTGPSPLHF. In DNA, the CDR3 is TGTGCCAGCAGGTTCTATACCGGGACAGGCCCATCACCCCTCCACTTT.

The chain recombines TRBV28 with TRBJ2-5; no reliable D call. CDR3 length: 14 residues. Germline CDR1 and CDR2: MDHEN and SYDVKM. Trimming pared 5 bases from V and 7 bases from J, leaving 17 bases between. The CDR3 coding sequence is TGTGCCAGCAGTCCCCTAGGACCCCTTGGGACCCAGTACTTC. Translated: CASSPLGPLGTQYF.

This rearrangement joins TRBV18 to TRBJ1-1; weak D call: TRBD1 (5 bases). Germline V gene lookup returns CDR1 KGHSH and CDR2 LQKENI. The CDR3 consists of 17 residues. V dropped 5 bases and J dropped 3 bases, with 22 bases sitting between them. Here the CDR3 DNA reads TGTGCCAGCTCAGTAACTGGGACGGCAGGCGGGCACACTGAAGCTTTCTTT. It translates to CASSVTGTAGGHTEAFF. The variable domain in full, completed from reference TRBV18 and TRBJ1-1, reads NAGVMQNPRHLVRRRGQEARLRCSPMKGHSHVYWYRQLPEEGLKFMVYLQKENIIDESGMPKERFSAEFPKEGPSILRIQQVVRGDSAAYFCASSVTGTAGGHTEAFFGQGTRLTVV.

This clone was observed once. The chain links TRBV3-1 (or the pseudogene TRBV3-2) to TRBJ1-1; D unresolved. Germline CDR1 reads LGHDT; CDR2 reads YNNKEL (reference sequence). The CDR3 spans 11 residues. Trimming removed 1 base at V and 8 bases at J, with 5 bases between. The CDR3: CASSQGWEAFF. In DNA, the CDR3 is TGTGCCAGCAGCCAAGGTTGGGAAGCTTTCTTT.

The rearrangement joins TRBV7-6 to TRBJ1-1; TRBD1 matches at 7 bases. Germline V gene sequence: CDR1 SGHVS, CDR2 FNYEAQ. The ends lost 3 bases at V and 5 bases at J; junction bases unmatched: 6. The CDR3 consists of 14 residues. The CDR3 DNA is TGTGCCAGCAGCTTGTCAGGGGGAAGGACTGAAGCTTTCTTT. This encodes CASSLSGGRTEAFF.

V is TRBV27 and J is TRBJ1-4; weak D call: TRBD1 (5 bases). The CDR3 runs to 15 residues. Germline CDR1 and CDR2: MNHEY and SMNVEV (reference sequence). Trimming took 7 bases from V and 3 from J, leaving 15 bases between them. CDR3 protein: CASTFRVRANEKLFF. The CDR3 bases are TGTGCCAGCACCTTCAGGGTGAGAGCTAATGAAAAACTGTTTTTT.

This clone was seen a single time. The chain has TRBV29-1 and TRBJ2-7; the D call may be TRBD1 or TRBD2 (6 bases each). The CDR3 is 12 residues long. Trimming removed 6 bases at V and 2 bases at J, with 11 bases between. Germline V CDR1 and CDR2: SQVTM, ANQGSEA. The CDR3 loop reads CSVVGGPYEQYF. CDR3 nucleotides: TGCAGCGTGGTTGGGGGGCCCTACGAGCAGTACTTC.

For the CDR3, the DNA is TGTGCCACCAGTGATTCCGTGCTGGGGAATGAGCAGTTCTTC. This codes for CATSDSVLGNEQFF. This chain joins TRBV24-1 and TRBJ2-1; D gene uncertain. Per germline, CDR1 KGHDR and CDR2 SFDVKD. The ends were cut back, 2 bases at V and 7 bases at J, with 11 bases in the middle. This CDR3 has 14 amino acids.

This clone came up once. V and J are TRBV7-8 and TRBJ1-2; a weak D match, TRBD1 (6 bases). The germline CDR1 and CDR2 sequences are SGHVS and FQNEAQ. V was cut by 3 bases and J by 5 bases, with 16 bases left in between. There are 15 residues in the CDR3. CDR3 sequence reads: CASSLAGDPIYGYTF. The DNA for the CDR3 is TGTGCCAGCAGCTTGGCAGGGGACCCAATTTATGGCTACACCTTC.

The chain links TRBV5-1 to TRBJ2-3; D is perhaps TRBD2 (5 bases). The CDR3 length is 16 residues. Germline CDR1 and CDR2: SGHRS and YFSETQ. V was shortened by 0 bases and J by 0 bases, with 11 bases between the two germline ends. The CDR3 is CASSLGLSTSTDTQYF. The CDR3 DNA is TGCGCCAGCAGCTTGGGACTATCTACTAGCACAGATACGCAGTATTTT.

The V gene is TRBV9, the J gene TRBJ2-5; D may correspond to TRBD1 or TRBD2 (7 bases each). Trimming removed 0 bases at V and 2 bases at J, with 14 bases between. Germline-derived CDR1 and CDR2 are SGDLS and YYNGEE. This CDR3 has 16 residues. CDR3 coding DNA: TGTGCCAGCAGCGTAGTGGCAGGGGGGGATCAAGAGACCCAGTACTTC. This encodes CASSVVAGGDQETQYF.

This sequence joins TRBV7-6 and TRBJ2-2, with a tentative D call TRBD1 (6 bases). The V gene lost 0 bases and the J gene lost 0 bases, with 14 bases spanning the gap. CDR1 SGHVS and CDR2 FNYEAQ come from the germline V gene. CDR3 length: 18 residues. As DNA, the CDR3 is TGTGCCAGCAGCTTAGCGCCAGGGACATCTCCGAACACCGGGGAGCTGTTTTTT. Amino acids: CASSLAPGTSPNTGELFF.

This chain links TRBV15 with TRBJ2-5, with D perhaps TRBD2 (6 bases). The CDR3 contains 16 residues. V dropped 0 bases and J dropped 2 bases, with 13 bases sitting between them. Germline lookup yields CDR1 LNHNV and CDR2 YYDKDF (reference sequence). The CDR3 nucleotides read TGTGCCACCAGCAGAGATAAAACTAGCCTGCAAGAGACCCAGTACTTC. Amino acid sequence: CATSRDKTSLQETQYF.

V usage is TRBV28 and J usage is TRBJ1-1; the D gene is possibly TRBD1 (5 bases). CDR1 and CDR2 (germline): MDHEN, SYDVKM. The V end was cut by 7 bases, the J end by 0 bases, with 15 bases between. This CDR3 is 15 amino acids long. CDR3: CASTLGEGVNTEAFF. The DNA of the CDR3 is TGTGCCAGCACTCTGGGGGAGGGAGTGAACACTGAAGCTTTCTTT.

This clone was found once. Other DNA sequences in the sample encode the same CDR3. V is TRBV9 and J is TRBJ1-1; D gene ambiguous. Germline CDR1 is SGDLS and CDR2 is YYNGEE. The CDR3 spans 13 residues. V dropped 3 bases and J dropped 1 base, with 7 bases sitting between them. DNA of the CDR3: TGTGCCAGCAGCGGGGGTCCGAACACTGAAGCTTTCTTT. Its translation is CASSGGPNTEAFF.

The chain joins TRBV5-1 to TRBJ2-7, with a possible D match to TRBD2 (6 bases). This CDR3 region has 15 residues. V was shortened by 4 bases and J by 2 bases, with 16 bases between the two germline ends. Germline loops: CDR1 SGHRS, CDR2 YFSETQ. Here the CDR3 reads CASSPPRTGAYEQYF. The CDR3 DNA reads as TGCGCCAGCAGCCCGCCCAGGACGGGGGCCTACGAGCAGTACTTC.

This sequence joins TRBV27 and TRBJ2-5; no definite D call. The CDR3 has 14 amino acids. Germline values: CDR1 MNHEY, CDR2 SMNVEV (reference sequence). Trimming pared 2 bases from V and 2 bases from J, leaving 9 bases between. The CDR3: CASSLGNKQETQYF. For the CDR3, the DNA is TGTGCCAGCAGTTTAGGCAACAAGCAAGAGACCCAGTACTTC.

V is TRBV27 and J is TRBJ1-5, with 12 nucleotides matching TRBD1. The CDR3 length is 19 residues. V shed 5 bases and J 2 bases; nucleotides not matched to a gene: 13. CDR1 is MNHEY, CDR2 SMNVEV, per germline (reference sequence). CDR3 sequence (DNA): TGTGCCAGCAGTAGAAGGGGGACAGGGGGCGAGTGGGGCAATCAGCCCCAGCATTTT. Translating it yields CASSRRGTGGEWGNQPQHF.

The chain uses TRBV5-1 and TRBJ2-3; D ambiguous. Germline V gives CDR1 SGHRS, CDR2 YFSETQ. The CDR3 totals 12 residues. The V end lost 1 base, the J end lost 4 bases, and 4 bases lay between the germline ends. The CDR3 here is CASSLNADTQYF. CDR3 nucleotide sequence: TGCGCCAGCAGCTTGAACGCAGATACGCAGTATTTT.